The 2 T cell receptor beta chains presented below share a single source sample, sequenced in a study of sequential checkpoint blockade in melanoma (dated by TCRdb to the late 2010s). The treatment or condition label, read with the paper, signifies: randomized to nivolumab then ipilimumab (arm A) or the reverse (arm B). Preparation of the library involved the immunoSEQ multiplex PCR assay. TCRdb limited this immuneACCESS table to in-frame rearrangements with V and J called. A share of clones is missing; checked studies link under half to unresolved V genes, and the rest is unexplained. Counted in this sample were several thousand clones; around three quarters of them appeared once. Clones ranked in the top ten supply more than 25% of the sample. The source was CD8+ T cells sorted from blood (inferred from file names), collected from a patient given nivolumab and ipilimumab in sequence. These receptors originate from a human donor with melanoma.

The chain combines TRBV27 with TRBJ2-7; 9 bases match TRBD2. CDR1 and CDR2 from the germline V gene are MNHEY and SMNVEV (reference sequence). J gave up 3 bases and V 7 bases, and 4 bases lay outside the gene matches. The CDR3 consists of 13 residues. This CDR3 reads CASTPREGYEQYF. The CDR3 DNA reads TGTGCCAGCACACCGCGGGAGGGCTACGAGCAGTACTTC.

The V call is TRBV6-6, the J call TRBJ2-7; no clear D. Trimming pared 5 bases from V and 0 bases from J, leaving 11 bases between. Germline values: CDR1 MNHNY, CDR2 SVGAGI (reference sequence). This CDR3 has 14 residues. For the CDR3, the DNA is TGTGCCAGCAGTCCCAGTTTCGACTCCTACGAGCAGTACTTC. As protein: CASSPSFDSYEQYF.